A single sample gave rise to the 4 T cell receptor beta chains below, sequenced in a study of CD8 T cells in Susac syndrome. Reverse transcription of roughly 0.5 to 1 ug RNA was performed with random hexamers. TCRdb recomputed calls from the immunoSEQ multiplex PCR reads with MiXCR, one row per CDR3 protein. The sample records approximately 120,000 distinct CDR3 sequences, just under 95% being singletons. Sequenced input: CD8+ T cells from PBMCs. Receptors were obtained from a human donor with Susac syndrome.

This chain joins TRBV2 and TRBJ2-7, with 10 nucleotides matching TRBD2. This CDR3 is built from 15 residues. Looked up from germline, CDR1 is SNHLY and CDR2 is FYNNEI. The trim removed 6 bases at V and 2 bases at J, leaving 7 bases unmatched. As DNA, the CDR3 is TGTGCCAGCAGCCCCGGGACTAGCGAAGCCTACGAGCAGTACTTC. Its protein is CASSPGTSEAYEQYF. Using reference TRBV2 and TRBJ2-7 for the parts outside the CDR3, the full variable domain is EPEVTQTPSHQVTQMGQEVILRCVPISNHLYFYWYRQILGQKVEFLVSFYNNEISEKSEIFDDQFSVERPDGSNFTLKIRSTKLEDSAMYFCASSPGTSEAYEQYFGPGTRLTVT.

V usage is TRBV5-1 and J usage is TRBJ2-3, with D tentatively TRBD2 (5 bases). This CDR3 has 15 residues. The germline gives CDR1 SGHRS, CDR2 YFSETQ. Trimming left V 1 base short and J 3 bases short, with 12 bases between. The CDR3 nucleotides are TGCGCCAGCAGCTTGCCAGGCCCGGGGACAGATACGCAGTATTTT. Amino acids: CASSLPGPGTDTQYF. Based on the CDR3 plus reference TRBV5-1 and TRBJ2-3, the full variable domain is KAGVTQTPRYLIKTRGQQVTLSCSPISGHRSVSWYQQTPGQGLQFLFEYFSETQRNKGNFPGRFSGRQFSNSRSEMNVSTLELGDSALYLCASSLPGPGTDTQYFGPGTRLTVL.

This clonotype came up once. The CDR3 coding sequence is TGTGCCAGCAGGCCCCTGGGTAGCGGGAGTGAGCAGTACTTC. As protein: CASRPLGSGSEQYF. The chain recombines TRBV7-2 with TRBJ2-7; 9 bases line up with TRBD2. Per the germline V gene, CDR1 is SGHTA and CDR2 is FQGNSA. This CDR3 comprises 14 residues. V trimming: 6 bases; J trimming: 7 bases; junction bases outside the gene matches: 10.

The CDR3 DNA reads TGCGCCAGCAGCCAGGTGGGCAGGTCCCCATATGGCTACACCTTC. It is translated as CASSQVGRSPYGYTF. The chain employs TRBV4-1 and TRBJ1-2, with no clear D. Germline assignment: CDR1 MGHRA and CDR2 YSYEKL. The CDR3 sequence is 15 residues long. V lost 3 bases and J lost 5, with 16 bases in between.